This T cell receptor beta chain was obtained from a study of T cells in localized non-small cell lung cancer. Regarding the study as a whole: Clonality peaked in uninvolved adjacent lung rather than tumor. Among the top 100 tumor clones, a median approximately 60 appeared in adjacent lung. Higher T cell density in the blood was associated with longer overall survival, whereas higher adjacent-lung clonality associated with shorter survival. Sequencing was restricted to one tumor region; therefore, heterogeneity remains possible.

The assay was immunoSEQ multiplex PCR, and TCRdb's table has in-frame clones only and misses some. Counted here are approximately 45,000 clones, about 88% occurring once; the ten biggest clones make up 2% to 2.5%. This CDR3 spans 15 amino acids. CDR1 is MNHNS and CDR2 is SASEGT in the germline V gene. V was clipped by 7 bases and J by 7 bases, with 17 bases between them. A word on this clone: Its antigen is not known.

This specimen was PBMCs, taken before any cancer treatment. This rearrangement joins TRBV6-1 to TRBJ1-6; tentative D call: TRBD1 (6 bases). The receptor was isolated from a man aged 35 to 69 with stage II lung adenocarcinoma. CDR3 sequence reads: CASKGDWGENSPLHF. CDR3 DNA sequence: TGTGCCAGCAAGGGGGACTGGGGGGAGAATTCACCCCTCCACTTT.